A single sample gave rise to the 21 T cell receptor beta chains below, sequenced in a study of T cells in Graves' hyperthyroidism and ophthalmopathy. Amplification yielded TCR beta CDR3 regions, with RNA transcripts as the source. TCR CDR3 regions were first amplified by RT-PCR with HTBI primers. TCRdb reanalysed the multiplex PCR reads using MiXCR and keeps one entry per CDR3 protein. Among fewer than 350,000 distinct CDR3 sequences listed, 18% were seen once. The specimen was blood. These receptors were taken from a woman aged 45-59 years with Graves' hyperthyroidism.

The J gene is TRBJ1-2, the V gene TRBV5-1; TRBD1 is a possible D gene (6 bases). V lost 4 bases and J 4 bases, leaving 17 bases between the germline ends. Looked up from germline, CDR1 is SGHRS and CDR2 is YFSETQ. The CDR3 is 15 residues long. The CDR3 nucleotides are TGCGCCAGCAGCCCAGGACAGCCTCAGTCCTATGGCTACACCTTC. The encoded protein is CASSPGQPQSYGYTF.

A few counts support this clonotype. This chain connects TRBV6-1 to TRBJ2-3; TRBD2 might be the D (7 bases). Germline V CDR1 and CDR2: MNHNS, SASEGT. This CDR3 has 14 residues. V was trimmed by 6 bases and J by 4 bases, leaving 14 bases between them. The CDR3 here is CASRSEGGADTQYF. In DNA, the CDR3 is TGTGCCAGCAGGTCGGAAGGGGGGGCAGATACGCAGTATTTT.

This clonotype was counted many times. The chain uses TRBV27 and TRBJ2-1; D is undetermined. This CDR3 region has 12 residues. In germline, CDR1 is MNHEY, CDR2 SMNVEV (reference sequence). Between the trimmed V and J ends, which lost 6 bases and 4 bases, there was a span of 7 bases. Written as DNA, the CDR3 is TGTGCCAGCAGCCCCACTTACAATGAGCAGTTCTTC. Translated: CASSPTYNEQFF.

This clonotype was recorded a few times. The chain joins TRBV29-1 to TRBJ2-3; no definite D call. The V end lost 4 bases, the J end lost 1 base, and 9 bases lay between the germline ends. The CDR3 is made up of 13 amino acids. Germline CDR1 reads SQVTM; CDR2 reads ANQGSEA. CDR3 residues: CSVVTTRTDTQYF. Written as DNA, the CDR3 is TGCAGCGTTGTCACTACCCGCACAGATACGCAGTATTTT.

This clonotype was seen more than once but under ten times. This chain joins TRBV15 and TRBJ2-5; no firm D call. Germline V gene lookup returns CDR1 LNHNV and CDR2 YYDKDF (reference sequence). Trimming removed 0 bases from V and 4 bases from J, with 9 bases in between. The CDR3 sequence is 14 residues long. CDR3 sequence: CATSRDVAAETQYF. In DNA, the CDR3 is TGTGCCACCAGCAGAGATGTGGCAGCAGAGACCCAGTACTTC.

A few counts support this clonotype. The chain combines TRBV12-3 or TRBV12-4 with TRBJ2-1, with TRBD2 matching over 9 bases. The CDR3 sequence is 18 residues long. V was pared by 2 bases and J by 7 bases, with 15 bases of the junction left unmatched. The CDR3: CASSLIGWGGGAENEQFF. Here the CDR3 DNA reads TGTGCCAGCAGTTTAATAGGGTGGGGCGGGGGGGCCGAGAATGAGCAGTTCTTC.

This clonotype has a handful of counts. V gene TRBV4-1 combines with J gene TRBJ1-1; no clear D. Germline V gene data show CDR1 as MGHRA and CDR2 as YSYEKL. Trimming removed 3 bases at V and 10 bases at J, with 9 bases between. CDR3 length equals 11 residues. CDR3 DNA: TGCGCCAGCAGCCAGGACCGACGAGCTTTCTTT. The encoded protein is CASSQDRRAFF.

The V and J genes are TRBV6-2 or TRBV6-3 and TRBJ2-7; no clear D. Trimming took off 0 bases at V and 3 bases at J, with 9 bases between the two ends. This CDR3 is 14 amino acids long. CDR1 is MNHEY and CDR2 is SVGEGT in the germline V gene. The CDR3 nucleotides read TGTGCCAGCAGTTACTCGATGTACAGCTACGAGCAGTACGTC. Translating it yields CASSYSMYSYEQYV.

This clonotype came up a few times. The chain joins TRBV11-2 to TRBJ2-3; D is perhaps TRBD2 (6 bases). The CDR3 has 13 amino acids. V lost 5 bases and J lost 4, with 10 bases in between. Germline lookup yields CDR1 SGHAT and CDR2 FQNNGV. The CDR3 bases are TGTGCCAGCAGCGGCTCGGGGGCAGATACGCAGTATTTT. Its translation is CASSGSGADTQYF.

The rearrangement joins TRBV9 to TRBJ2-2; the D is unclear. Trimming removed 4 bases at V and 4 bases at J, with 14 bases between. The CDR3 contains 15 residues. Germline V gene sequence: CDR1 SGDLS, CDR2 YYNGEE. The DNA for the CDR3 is TGTGCCAGCAGCCCGAGCTGGGGAAGCACCGGGGAGCTGTTTTTT. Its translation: CASSPSWGSTGELFF.

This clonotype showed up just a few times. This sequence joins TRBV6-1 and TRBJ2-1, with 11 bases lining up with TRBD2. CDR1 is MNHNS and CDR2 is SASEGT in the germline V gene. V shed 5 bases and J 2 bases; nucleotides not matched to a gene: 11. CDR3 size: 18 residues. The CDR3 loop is CASSSAAPLAGAYNEQFF. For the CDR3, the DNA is TGTGCCAGCAGTTCCGCGGCCCCACTAGCGGGGGCCTACAATGAGCAGTTCTTC.

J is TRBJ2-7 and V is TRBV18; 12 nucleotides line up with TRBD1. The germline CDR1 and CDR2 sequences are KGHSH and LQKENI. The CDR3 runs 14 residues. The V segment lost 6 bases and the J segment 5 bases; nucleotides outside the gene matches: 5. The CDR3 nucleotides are TGTGCCAGCTCCCGGGACAGGGGGCAAAACGAGCAGTACTTC. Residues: CASSRDRGQNEQYF.

The CDR3 spells CASSLGQSSGNTIYF. The CDR3 DNA is TGCGCCAGCAGCCTAGGACAGTCCTCTGGAAACACCATATATTTT. The rearrangement joins TRBV5-1 to TRBJ1-3; D may be TRBD1 (6 bases). The CDR3 totals 15 residues. Between the trimmed V and J ends, which lost 4 bases and 0 bases, there was a span of 11 bases. CDR1 is SGHRS and CDR2 is YFSETQ in the germline V gene.

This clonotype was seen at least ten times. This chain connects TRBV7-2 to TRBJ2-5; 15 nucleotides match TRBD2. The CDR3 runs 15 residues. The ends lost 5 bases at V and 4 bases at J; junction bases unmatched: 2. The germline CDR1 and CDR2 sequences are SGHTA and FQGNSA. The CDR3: CASSEGLAGGETQYF. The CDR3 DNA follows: TGTGCCAGCAGCGAGGGACTAGCGGGAGGAGAGACCCAGTACTTC.

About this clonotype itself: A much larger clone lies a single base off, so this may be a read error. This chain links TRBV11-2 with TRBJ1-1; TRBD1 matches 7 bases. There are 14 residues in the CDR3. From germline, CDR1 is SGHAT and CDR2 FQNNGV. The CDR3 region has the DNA TGTGTCAGCAGCGGAAACAGGGGGAACACTGAAGCTTTCTTT. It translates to CVSSGNRGNTEAFF.

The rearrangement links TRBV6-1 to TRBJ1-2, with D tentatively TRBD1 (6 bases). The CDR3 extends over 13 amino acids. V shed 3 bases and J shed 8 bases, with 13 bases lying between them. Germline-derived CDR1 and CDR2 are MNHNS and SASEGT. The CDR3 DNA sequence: TGTGCCAGCAGTGACAGGGGAGGGCAAGGCTACACCTTC. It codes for CASSDRGGQGYTF.

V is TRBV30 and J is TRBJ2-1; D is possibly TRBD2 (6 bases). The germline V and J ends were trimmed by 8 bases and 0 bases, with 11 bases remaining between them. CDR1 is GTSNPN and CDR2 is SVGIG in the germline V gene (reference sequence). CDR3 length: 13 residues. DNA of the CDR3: TGTGCCACGGGGGTTAGCTCCTACAATGAGCAGTTCTTC. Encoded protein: CATGVSSYNEQFF.

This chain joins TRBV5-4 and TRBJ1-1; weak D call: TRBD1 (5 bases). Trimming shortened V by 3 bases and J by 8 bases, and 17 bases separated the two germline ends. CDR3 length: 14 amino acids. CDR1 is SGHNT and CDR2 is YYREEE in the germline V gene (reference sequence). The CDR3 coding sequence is TGTGCCAGCAGCTCTCTTGGGGGGGGACCCGAAGCTTTCTTT. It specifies CASSSLGGGPEAFF.

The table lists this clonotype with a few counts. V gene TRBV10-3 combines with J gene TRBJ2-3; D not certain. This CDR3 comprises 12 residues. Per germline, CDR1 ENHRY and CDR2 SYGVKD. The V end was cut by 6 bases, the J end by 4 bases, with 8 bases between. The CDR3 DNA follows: TGTGCCATCAGGGACGACTCAGATACGCAGTATTTT. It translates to CAIRDDSDTQYF.

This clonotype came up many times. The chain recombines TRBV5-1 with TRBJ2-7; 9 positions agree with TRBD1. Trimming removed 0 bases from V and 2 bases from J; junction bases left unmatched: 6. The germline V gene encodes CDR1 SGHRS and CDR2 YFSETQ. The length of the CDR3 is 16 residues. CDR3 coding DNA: TGCGCCAGCAGCTTGGAGTTCGGGACAGGGACCTACGAGCAGTACTTC. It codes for CASSLEFGTGTYEQYF.

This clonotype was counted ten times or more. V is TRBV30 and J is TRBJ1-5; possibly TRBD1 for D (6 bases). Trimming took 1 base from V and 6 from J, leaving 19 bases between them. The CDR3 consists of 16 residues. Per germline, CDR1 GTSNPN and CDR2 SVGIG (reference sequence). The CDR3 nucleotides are TGTGCCTGGAGTGACGGACCCCAGGGAGGGGGTCAGCCCCAGCATTTT. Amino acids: CAWSDGPQGGGQPQHF.